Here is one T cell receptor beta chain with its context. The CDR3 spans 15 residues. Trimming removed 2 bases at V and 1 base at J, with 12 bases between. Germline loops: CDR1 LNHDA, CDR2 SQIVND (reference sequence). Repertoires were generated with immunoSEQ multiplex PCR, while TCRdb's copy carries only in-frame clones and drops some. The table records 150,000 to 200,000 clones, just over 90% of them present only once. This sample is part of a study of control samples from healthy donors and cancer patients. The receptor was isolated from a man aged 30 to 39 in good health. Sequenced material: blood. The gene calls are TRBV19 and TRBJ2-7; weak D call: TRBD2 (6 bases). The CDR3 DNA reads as TGTGCCAGTAGTATAACAAACGGGGGTTCCTACGAGCAGTACTTC. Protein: CASSITNGGSYEQYF. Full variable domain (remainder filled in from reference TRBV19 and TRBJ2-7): DGGITQSPKYLFRKEGQNVTLSCEQNLNHDAMYWYRQDPGQGLRLIYYSQIVNDFQKGDIAEGYSVSREKKESFPLTVTSAQKNPTAFYLCASSITNGGSYEQYFGPGTRLTVT.